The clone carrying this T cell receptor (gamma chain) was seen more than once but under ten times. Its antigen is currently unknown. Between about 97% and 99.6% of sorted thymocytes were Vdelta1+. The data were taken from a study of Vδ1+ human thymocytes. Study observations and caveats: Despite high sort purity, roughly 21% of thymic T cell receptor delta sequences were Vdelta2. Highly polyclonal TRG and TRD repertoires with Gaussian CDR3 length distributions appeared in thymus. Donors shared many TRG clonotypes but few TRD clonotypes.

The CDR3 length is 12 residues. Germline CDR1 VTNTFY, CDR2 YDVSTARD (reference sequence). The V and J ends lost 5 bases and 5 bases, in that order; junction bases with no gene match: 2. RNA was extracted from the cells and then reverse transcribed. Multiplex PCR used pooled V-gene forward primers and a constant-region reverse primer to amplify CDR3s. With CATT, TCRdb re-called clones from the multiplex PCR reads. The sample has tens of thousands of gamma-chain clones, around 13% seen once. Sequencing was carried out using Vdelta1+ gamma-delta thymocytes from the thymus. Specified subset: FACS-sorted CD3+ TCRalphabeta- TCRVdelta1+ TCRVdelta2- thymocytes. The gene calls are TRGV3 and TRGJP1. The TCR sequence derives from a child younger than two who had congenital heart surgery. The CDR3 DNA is TGTGCCACCTGGGTAACTGGTTGGTTCAAGATATTT. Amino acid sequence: CATWVTGWFKIF.